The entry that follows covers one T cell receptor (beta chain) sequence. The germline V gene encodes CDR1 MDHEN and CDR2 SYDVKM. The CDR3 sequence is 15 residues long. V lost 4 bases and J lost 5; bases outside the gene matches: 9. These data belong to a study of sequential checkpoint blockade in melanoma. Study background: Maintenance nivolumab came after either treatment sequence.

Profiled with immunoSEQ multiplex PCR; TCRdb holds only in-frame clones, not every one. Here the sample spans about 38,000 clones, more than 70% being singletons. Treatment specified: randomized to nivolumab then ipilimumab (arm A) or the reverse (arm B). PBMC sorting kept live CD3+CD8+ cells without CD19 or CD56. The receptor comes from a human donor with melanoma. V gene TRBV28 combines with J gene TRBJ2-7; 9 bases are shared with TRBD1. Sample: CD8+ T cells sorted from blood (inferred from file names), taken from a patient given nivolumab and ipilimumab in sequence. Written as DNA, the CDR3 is TGTGCCAGCAGTTCCGGGACAGGGAGGCTCGACGAGCAGTACTTC. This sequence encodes CASSSGTGRLDEQYF.